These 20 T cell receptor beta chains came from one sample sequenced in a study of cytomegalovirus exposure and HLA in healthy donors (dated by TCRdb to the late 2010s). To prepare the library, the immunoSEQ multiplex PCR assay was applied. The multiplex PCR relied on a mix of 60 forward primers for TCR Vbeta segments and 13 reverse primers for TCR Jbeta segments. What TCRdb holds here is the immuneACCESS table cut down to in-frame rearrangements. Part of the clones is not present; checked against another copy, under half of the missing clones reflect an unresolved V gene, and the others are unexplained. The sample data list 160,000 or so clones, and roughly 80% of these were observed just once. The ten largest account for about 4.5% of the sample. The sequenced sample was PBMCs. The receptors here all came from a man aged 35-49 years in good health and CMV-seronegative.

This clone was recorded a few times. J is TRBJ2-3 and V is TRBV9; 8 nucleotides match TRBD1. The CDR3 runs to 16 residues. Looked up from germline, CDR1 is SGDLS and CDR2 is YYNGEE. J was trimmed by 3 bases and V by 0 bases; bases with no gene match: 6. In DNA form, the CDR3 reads TGTGCCAGCAGCGTAGTAACAGGGGGTTTAACAGATACGCAGTATTTT. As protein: CASSVVTGGLTDTQYF.

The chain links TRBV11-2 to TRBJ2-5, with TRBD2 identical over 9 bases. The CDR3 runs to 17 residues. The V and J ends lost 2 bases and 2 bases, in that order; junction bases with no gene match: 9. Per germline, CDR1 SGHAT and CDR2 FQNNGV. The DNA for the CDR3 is TGTGCCAGCAGCTTATGGACCCTAGCGGGGAGACAAGAGACCCAGTACTTC. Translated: CASSLWTLAGRQETQYF.

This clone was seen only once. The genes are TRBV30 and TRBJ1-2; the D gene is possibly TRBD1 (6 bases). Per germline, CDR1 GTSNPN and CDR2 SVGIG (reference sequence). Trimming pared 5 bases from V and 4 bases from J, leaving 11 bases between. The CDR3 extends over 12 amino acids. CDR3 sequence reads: CAWPGQIYGYTF. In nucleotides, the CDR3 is TGTGCCTGGCCCGGACAGATCTATGGCTACACCTTC.

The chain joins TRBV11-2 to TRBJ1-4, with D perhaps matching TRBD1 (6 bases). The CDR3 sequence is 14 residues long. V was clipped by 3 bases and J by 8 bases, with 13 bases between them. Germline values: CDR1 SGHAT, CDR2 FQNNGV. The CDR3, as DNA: TGTGCCAGCAGCTTTTCAGGGGCGGCCGAAAAACTGTTTTTT. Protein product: CASSFSGAAEKLFF.

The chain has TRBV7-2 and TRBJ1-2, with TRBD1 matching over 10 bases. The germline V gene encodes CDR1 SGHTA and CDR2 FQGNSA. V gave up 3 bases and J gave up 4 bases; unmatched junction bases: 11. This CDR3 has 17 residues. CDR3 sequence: CASSFGVRDRGIYGYTF. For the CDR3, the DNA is TGTGCCAGCAGCTTTGGCGTACGGGACAGGGGTATCTATGGCTACACCTTC.

In nucleotides, the CDR3 is TGTGCCACCAGCAGAGATCTGGGCGGCTACACCTTC. Encoded protein: CATSRDLGGYTF. The rearrangement joins TRBV15 to TRBJ1-2; D not resolved. CDR1 and CDR2 (germline): LNHNV, YYDKDF (reference sequence). Trimming cost V 0 bases and J 8 bases, with 7 bases left between them. The CDR3 loop spans 12 amino acids.

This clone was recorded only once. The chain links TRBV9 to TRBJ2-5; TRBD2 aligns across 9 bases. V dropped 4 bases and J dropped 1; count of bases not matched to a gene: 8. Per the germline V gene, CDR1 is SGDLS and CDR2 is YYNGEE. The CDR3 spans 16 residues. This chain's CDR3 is CASSSRGLAGQETQYF. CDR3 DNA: TGTGCCAGCAGCTCGAGGGGACTAGCAGGCCAAGAGACCCAGTACTTC.

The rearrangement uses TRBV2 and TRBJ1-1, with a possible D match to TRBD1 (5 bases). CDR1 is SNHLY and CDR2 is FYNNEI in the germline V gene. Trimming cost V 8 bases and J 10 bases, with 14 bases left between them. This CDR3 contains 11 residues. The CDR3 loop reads CASGWGELAFF. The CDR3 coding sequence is TGTGCCAGCGGATGGGGCGAATTAGCTTTCTTT.

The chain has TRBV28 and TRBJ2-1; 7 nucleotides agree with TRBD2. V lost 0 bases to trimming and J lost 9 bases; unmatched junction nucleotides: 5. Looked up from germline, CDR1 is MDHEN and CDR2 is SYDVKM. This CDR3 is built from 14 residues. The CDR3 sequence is CASSLWRGGGEQFF. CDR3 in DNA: TGTGCCAGCAGTTTATGGCGGGGCGGGGGTGAGCAGTTCTTC.

CDR3 sequence (DNA): TGTGCCAGCAGTCCTATGACAGGGGGCTCCGAGCAGTACTTC. Translating it yields CASSPMTGGSEQYF. The chain links TRBV28 to TRBJ2-7; 10 bases fit TRBD1. Losses at the gene ends were 5 bases for V and 6 bases for J; bases not matched to a gene: 7. The CDR3 runs to 14 residues. Germline V gene lookup returns CDR1 MDHEN and CDR2 SYDVKM.

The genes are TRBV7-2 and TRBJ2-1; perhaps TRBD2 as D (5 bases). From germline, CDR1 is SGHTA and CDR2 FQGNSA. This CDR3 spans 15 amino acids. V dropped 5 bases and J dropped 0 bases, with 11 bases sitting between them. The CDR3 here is CASSPERSSYNEQFF. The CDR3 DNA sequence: TGTGCCAGCAGCCCAGAGCGGAGCTCCTACAATGAGCAGTTCTTC.

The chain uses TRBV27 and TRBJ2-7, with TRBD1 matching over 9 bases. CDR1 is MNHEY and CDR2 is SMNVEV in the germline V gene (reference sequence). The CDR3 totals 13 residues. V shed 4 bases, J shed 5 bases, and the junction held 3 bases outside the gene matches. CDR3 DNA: TGTGCCAGCAGTTACGGACAGGGGAACGAGCAGTACTTC. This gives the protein CASSYGQGNEQYF.

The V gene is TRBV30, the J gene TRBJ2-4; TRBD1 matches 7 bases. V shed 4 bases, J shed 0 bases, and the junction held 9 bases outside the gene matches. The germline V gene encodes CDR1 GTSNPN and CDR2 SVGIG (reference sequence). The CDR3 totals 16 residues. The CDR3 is CAWIGTEALAKNIQYF. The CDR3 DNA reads TGTGCCTGGATTGGGACAGAGGCTCTAGCCAAAAACATTCAGTACTTC. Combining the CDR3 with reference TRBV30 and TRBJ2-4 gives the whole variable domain SQTIHQWPATLVQPVGSPLSLECTVEGTSNPNLYWYRQAAGRGLQLLFYSVGIGQISSEVPQNLSASRPQDRQFILSSKKLLLSDSGFYLCAWIGTEALAKNIQYFGAGTRLSVL.

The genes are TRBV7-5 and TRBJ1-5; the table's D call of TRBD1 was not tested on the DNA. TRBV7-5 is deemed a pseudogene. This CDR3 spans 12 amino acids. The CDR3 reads CARSWVQQPQHF. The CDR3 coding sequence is TGTGCCAGAAGCTGGGTACAGCAGCCCCAGCATTTT.

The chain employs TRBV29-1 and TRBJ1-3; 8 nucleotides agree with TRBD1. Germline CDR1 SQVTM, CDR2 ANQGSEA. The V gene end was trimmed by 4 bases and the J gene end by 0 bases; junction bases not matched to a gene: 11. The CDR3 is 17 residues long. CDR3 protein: CSVVGLKTGGSGNTIYF. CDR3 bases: TGCAGCGTTGTCGGCCTAAAAACAGGGGGCTCTGGAAACACCATATATTTT.

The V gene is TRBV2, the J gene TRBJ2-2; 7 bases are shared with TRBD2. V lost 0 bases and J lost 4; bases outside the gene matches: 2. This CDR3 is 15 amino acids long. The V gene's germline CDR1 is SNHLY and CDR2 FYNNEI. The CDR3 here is CASSEARGSTGELFF. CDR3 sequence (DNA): TGTGCCAGCAGTGAAGCGCGGGGGTCCACCGGGGAGCTGTTTTTT.

The CDR3 sequence: CASSGGLADNYNEQFF. The DNA of the CDR3 is TGTGCCAGTAGTGGGGGACTAGCGGATAATTACAATGAGCAGTTCTTC. The rearrangement uses TRBV19 and TRBJ2-1; 11 positions match TRBD2. Germline-derived CDR1 and CDR2 are LNHDA and SQIVND (reference sequence). V gave up 5 bases and J gave up 4 bases; unmatched junction bases: 7. The CDR3 has 16 amino acids. Using reference TRBV19 and TRBJ2-1 for the parts outside the CDR3, the full variable domain is DGGITQSPKYLFRKEGQNVTLSCEQNLNHDAMYWYRQDPGQGLRLIYYSQIVNDFQKGDIAEGYSVSREKKESFPLTVTSAQKNPTAFYLCASSGGLADNYNEQFFGPGTRLTVL.

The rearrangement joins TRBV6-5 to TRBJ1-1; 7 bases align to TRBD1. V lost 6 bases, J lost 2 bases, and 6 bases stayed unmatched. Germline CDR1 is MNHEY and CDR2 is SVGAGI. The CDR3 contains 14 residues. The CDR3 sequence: CASSRQGPNTEAFF. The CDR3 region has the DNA TGTGCCAGCAGCCGACAGGGACCAAACACTGAAGCTTTCTTT.

CDR3 nucleotide sequence: TGTGCCAGCAAGCCCACAGGACCAGGGGCCCTCCACTTT. This codes for CASKPTGPGALHF. V gene TRBV11-2 combines with J gene TRBJ1-6; TRBD1 is a possible D gene (6 bases). V was shortened by 7 bases and J by 14 bases, with 18 bases between the two germline ends. Germline lookup yields CDR1 SGHAT and CDR2 FQNNGV. The CDR3 is 13 residues long.

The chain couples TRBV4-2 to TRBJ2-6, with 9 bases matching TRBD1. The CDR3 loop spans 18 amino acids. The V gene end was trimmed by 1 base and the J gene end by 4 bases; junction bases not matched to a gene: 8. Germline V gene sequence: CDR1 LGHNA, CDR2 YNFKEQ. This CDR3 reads CASSQVGTGLVGANVLTF. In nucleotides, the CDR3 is TGTGCCAGCAGCCAAGTAGGGACAGGGCTGGTAGGGGCCAACGTCCTGACTTTC.